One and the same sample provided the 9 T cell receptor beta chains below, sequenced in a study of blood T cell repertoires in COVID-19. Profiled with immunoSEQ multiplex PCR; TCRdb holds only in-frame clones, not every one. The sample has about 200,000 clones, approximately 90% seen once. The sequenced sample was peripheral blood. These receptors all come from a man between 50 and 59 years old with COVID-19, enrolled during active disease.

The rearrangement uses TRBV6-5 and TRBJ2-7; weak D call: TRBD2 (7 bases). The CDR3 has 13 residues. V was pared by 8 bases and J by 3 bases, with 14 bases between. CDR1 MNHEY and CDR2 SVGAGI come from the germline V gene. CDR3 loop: CASSRGRSYEQYF. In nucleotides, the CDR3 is TGTGCCAGCTCGCGGGGGCGGAGCTACGAGCAGTACTTC.

CDR3 amino acids: CASSSDSFEQYF. The CDR3 region has the DNA TGTGCCAGCAGCTCGGACAGTTTCGAGCAGTACTTC. The chain links TRBV7-9 to TRBJ2-7, with a possible D match to TRBD1 (6 bases). Germline-derived CDR1 and CDR2 are SEHNR and FQNEAQ (reference sequence). The CDR3 runs to 12 residues. The V end was cut by 4 bases, the J end by 6 bases, with 10 bases between.

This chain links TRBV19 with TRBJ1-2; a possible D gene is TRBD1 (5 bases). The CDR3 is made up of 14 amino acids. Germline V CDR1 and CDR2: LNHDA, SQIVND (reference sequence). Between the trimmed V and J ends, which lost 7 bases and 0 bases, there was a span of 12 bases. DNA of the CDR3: TGTGCCAGTAACGACGGGGGAACTAACTATGGCTACACCTTC. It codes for CASNDGGTNYGYTF.

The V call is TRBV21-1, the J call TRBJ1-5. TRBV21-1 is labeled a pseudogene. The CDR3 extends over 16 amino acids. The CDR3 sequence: CASGSGGPRSNQPQHF. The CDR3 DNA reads TGTGCCAGCGGCAGCGGGGGGCCAAGGAGCAATCAGCCCCAGCATTTT.

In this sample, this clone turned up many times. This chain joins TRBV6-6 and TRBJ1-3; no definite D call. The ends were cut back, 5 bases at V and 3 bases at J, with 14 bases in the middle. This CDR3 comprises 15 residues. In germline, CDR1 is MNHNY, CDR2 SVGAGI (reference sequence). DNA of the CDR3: TGTGCCAGCAGTCACAACAATCGGGTTGGAAACACCATATATTTT. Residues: CASSHNNRVGNTIYF.

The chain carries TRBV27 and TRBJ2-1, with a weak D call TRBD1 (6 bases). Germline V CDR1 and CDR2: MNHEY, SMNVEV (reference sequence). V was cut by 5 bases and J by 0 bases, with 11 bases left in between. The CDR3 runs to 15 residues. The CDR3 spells CASSPWTVSYNEQFF. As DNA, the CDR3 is TGTGCCAGCAGTCCATGGACAGTCTCCTACAATGAGCAGTTCTTC.

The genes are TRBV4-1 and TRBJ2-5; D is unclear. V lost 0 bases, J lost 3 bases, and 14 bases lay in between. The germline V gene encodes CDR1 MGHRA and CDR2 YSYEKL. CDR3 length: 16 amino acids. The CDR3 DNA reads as TGCGCCAGCAGCCAAGATTCTGCCGAAGGAGAAGAGACCCAGTACTTC. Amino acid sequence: CASSQDSAEGEETQYF.

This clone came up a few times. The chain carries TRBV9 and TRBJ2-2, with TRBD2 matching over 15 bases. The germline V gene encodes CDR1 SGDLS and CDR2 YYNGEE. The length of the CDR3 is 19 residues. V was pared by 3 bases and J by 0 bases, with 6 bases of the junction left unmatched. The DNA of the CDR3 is TGTGCCAGCAGCGCCCCGGGACTAGCGGGGGGCACGAACACCGGGGAGCTGTTTTTT. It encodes CASSAPGLAGGTNTGELFF.

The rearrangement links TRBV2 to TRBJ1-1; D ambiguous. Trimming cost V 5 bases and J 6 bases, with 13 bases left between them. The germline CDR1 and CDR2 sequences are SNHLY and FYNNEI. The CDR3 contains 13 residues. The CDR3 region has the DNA TGTGCCAGCAGTCCGGCTCAGGTGGCTGAAGCTTTCTTT. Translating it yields CASSPAQVAEAFF.